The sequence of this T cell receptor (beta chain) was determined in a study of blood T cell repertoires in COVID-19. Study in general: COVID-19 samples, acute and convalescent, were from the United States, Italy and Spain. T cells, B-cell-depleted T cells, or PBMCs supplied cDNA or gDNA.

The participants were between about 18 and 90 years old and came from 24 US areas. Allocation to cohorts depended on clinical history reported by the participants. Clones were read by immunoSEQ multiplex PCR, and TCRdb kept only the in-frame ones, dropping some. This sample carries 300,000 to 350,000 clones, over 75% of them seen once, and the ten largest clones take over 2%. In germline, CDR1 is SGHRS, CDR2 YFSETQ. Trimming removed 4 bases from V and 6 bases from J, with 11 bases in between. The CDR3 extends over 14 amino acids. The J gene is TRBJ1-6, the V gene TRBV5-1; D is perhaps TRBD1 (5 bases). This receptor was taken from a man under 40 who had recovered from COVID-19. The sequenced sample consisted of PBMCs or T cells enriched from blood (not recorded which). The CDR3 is CASSPPQVNSPLHF. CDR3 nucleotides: TGCGCCAGCAGCCCGCCACAGGTTAATTCACCCCTCCACTTT.